Given below is one TCR beta chain in context. As yet, its antigen is unknown. The data belong to a study of neoadjuvant anti-PD-1 for oral cavity cancer. Study-wide results and limits: Higher pretreatment Treg/Th17 ratios tracked higher pretreatment blood clonality.

The V and J ends lost 4 bases and 5 bases, in that order; junction bases with no gene match: 5. This CDR3 region has 15 residues. Germline V lookup: CDR1 SGDLS, CDR2 YYNGEE. Blood libraries mostly used 450 to 550 ng genomic DNA, six replicates each. Libraries were prepared by immunoSEQ multiplex PCR; TCRdb keeps only in-frame clonotypes and omits some of them. Among about 14,000 clones listed, roughly 71% were seen once. Time point described: after neoadjuvant nivolumab, at surgical resection. The chain is built from TRBV9 and TRBJ2-7, with 14 bases lining up with TRBD2. The sequence was collected from a person aged 35 to 85 with oral cavity squamous cell carcinoma. Here the sequenced sample was PBMCs, taken after nivolumab (anti-PD-1) treatment. This CDR3 is CASSIGTSGGNEQYF. The CDR3 DNA follows: TGTGCCAGCAGCATTGGGACTAGCGGGGGCAACGAGCAGTACTTC.